These T cell receptor beta chains were read from a single sample in a study of Ad26.COV2.S vaccination and SARS-CoV-2 variants. Clones were read by immunoSEQ multiplex PCR, and TCRdb kept only the in-frame ones, dropping some. The repertoire holds about 350,000 clones, with approximately 85% as singletons. The material sequenced was peripheral blood, taken in a trial of Ad26.COV2.S vaccine versus placebo. These receptors originate from a person between 18 and 60 years old who received the Ad26.COV2.S COVID-19 vaccine or a placebo. CDR3s include the opening cysteine and the closing phenylalanine or tryptophan. The order of the fields is J gene, clone size, V gene, D gene, CDR3 DNA, CDR3 protein. The D gene is left open where the match is weak. Some rows have no size entry. The others give once, few or many, or a class for an expanded clone.

>TRBJ1-1|once|TRBV9|NA
TGTGCCAGCAGCGCCTTGAGTGCGAACACTGAAGCTTTCTTT
CASSALSANTEAFF
>TRBJ1-5|NA|TRBV6-2/TRBV6-3|NA
TGTGCCAGCAGCCTTCAGGATCAGCCCCAGCATTTT
CASSLQDQPQHF
>TRBJ1-1|NA|TRBV6-5|NA
TGTGCCAGCAGTAATAAGGGACGGACTGGGACTGAAGCTTTCTTT
CASSNKGRTGTEAFF
>TRBJ1-1|NA|TRBV7-8|NA
TGTGCCAGCAGCTTCCAGCCTGGGGGGGAAGCTTTCTTT
CASSFQPGGEAFF
>TRBJ2-2|few|TRBV10-1|NA
TGCGCCAGCAGGGGATACACCGGGGAGCTGTTTTTT
CASRGYTGELFF
>TRBJ1-1|few|TRBV7-9|TRBD1
TGTGCCAGCAGCTTCGGGACAGGGGCGCGGGGCACTGAAGCTTTCTTT
CASSFGTGARGTEAFF
>TRBJ2-7|NA|TRBV12-3/TRBV12-4|NA
TGTGCCAGCAGTTTGGTGCCCTCCGAGCAGTACTTC
CASSLVPSEQYF
>TRBJ1-5|few|TRBV6-2/TRBV6-3|NA
TGTGCCAGCAGTCCAACTTGGGGGGCCAGGGATCAGCCCCAGCATTTT
CASSPTWGARDQPQHF
>TRBJ2-5|NA|TRBV3-1/TRBV3-2|NA
TGTGCCAGCAGCCAAGATCCAGCGGAAGAGACCCAGTACTTC
CASSQDPAEETQYF
>TRBJ2-1|NA|TRBV7-2|TRBD2
TGTGCCAGCACCGAACGGACTAGCGGGAGCAATGAGCAGTTCTTC
CASTERTSGSNEQFF
>TRBJ2-1|NA|TRBV2|TRBD2
TGTGCCAGCAGTGGGACTAGCGGGATCTACAATGAGCAGTTCTTC
CASSGTSGIYNEQFF
>TRBJ2-7|NA|TRBV4-3|NA
TGCGCCAGCAGCCAAGTTCAGGGCCAGGGACCCTACGAGCAGTACTTC
CASSQVQGQGPYEQYF
>TRBJ2-4|NA|TRBV27|TRBD2
TGTGCCAGCAGGCTAGCGGGAGGGCCGAATATAGCCAAAAACATTCAGTACTTC
CASRLAGGPNIAKNIQYF
>TRBJ2-1|NA|TRBV10-1|NA
TGCGCCAGCTCCACGGGAACCGATTACAATGAGCAGTTCTTC
CASSTGTDYNEQFF
>TRBJ2-5|NA|TRBV28|NA
TGTGCCAGCAGAACTAACTTCAGTCCAGGGAGAGGAGAGACCCAGTACTTC
CASRTNFSPGRGETQYF
>TRBJ1-4|NA|TRBV25-1|NA
TGTGCCAGCAGCGGGGGGCCCGGGTCCTTTAATGAAAAACTGTTTTTT
CASSGGPGSFNEKLFF
>TRBJ1-6|few|TRBV7-8|NA
TGTGCCAGCAGCTCCCCGACAGGAGAGCGTAATTCACCCCTCCACTTT
CASSSPTGERNSPLHF
>TRBJ1-1|NA|TRBV7-8|NA
TGTGCCAGCAGCCCAAGTCCAGGTTTGAACACTGAAGCTTTCTTT
CASSPSPGLNTEAFF
>TRBJ2-7|NA|TRBV27|NA
TGTGCCAGCAGTTTGTGGAAATACGAGCAGTACTTC
CASSLWKYEQYF
>TRBJ1-4|few|TRBV27|NA
TGTGCCAGCAGACCCAGCCCGAACAGGAATGAAAAACTGTTTTTT
CASRPSPNRNEKLFF
>TRBJ2-5|once|TRBV7-2|TRBD2
TGTGCCAGCAGCTTAGACTCAGCGGGGGGGATGGCCCAGTACTTC
CASSLDSAGGMAQYF
>TRBJ2-2|NA|TRBV6-5|TRBD1
TGTGCCAGCAGTCCTTGGACAGGGATATTCGGGGAGCTGTTTTTT
CASSPWTGIFGELFF
>TRBJ1-1|NA|TRBV7-8|NA
TGTGCCAGCAGCATGACTTACAGGGACCCCGGCACTGAAGCTTTCTTT
CASSMTYRDPGTEAFF
>TRBJ2-1|NA|TRBV9|TRBD2
TGTGCCAGCAGCGTAGCACTAGCGGGAAACACTGAGCAGTTCTTC
CASSVALAGNTEQFF
>TRBJ2-3|NA|TRBV6-5|TRBD2
TGTGCCAGCAGAGCGGGGGGGAACACAGATACGCAGTATTTT
CASRAGGNTDTQYF
>TRBJ1-2|NA|TRBV29-1|TRBD1
TGCAGCGTGGGACTGGGACAGGACTATGGCTACACCTTC
CSVGLGQDYGYTF
>TRBJ2-6|NA|TRBV19|TRBD1
TGTGCCAGTAGTCCGGGACAGGGCTTCTCTGGGGCCAACGTCCTGACTTTC
CASSPGQGFSGANVLTF
>TRBJ2-2|NA|TRBV5-1|TRBD1
TGCGCCAGCAGCTTCCCAGGGGGTGCCACCGGGGAGCTGTTTTTT
CASSFPGGATGELFF
>TRBJ2-7|NA|TRBV7-9|TRBD2
TGTGCCAGCAGCTTAGATCCAGCGGGAAGGTACGAGCAGTACTTC
CASSLDPAGRYEQYF
>TRBJ2-1|many|TRBV10-1|NA
TGCGCCAGCAGTGATGTAGACGCAGGAGAGCAGTTCTTC
CASSDVDAGEQFF
>TRBJ2-7|once|TRBV3-1/TRBV3-2|TRBD2
TGTGCCAGCAGCCAGGGGACTAGCGGGGCAACCTACGAGCAGTACTTC
CASSQGTSGATYEQYF
>TRBJ2-7|few|TRBV7-8|NA
TGTGCCAGCAGCTTAGTTGGGGGGACACCCTACGAGCAGTACTTC
CASSLVGGTPYEQYF
>TRBJ2-7|NA|TRBV5-1|NA
TGCGCCAGCAGGGGATTATGGGTAACGGGGGTACGAGAGCAGTACTTC
CASRGLWVTGVREQYF
>TRBJ2-7|NA|TRBV2|NA
TGTGCCAGCAGTACCGGGGTGGGCTCCTACGAGCAGTACTTC
CASSTGVGSYEQYF
>TRBJ2-3|once|TRBV5-5|NA
TGTGCCAGCAGCTTGGAAGGGCGCGCAGATACGCAGTATTTT
CASSLEGRADTQYF
>TRBJ2-1|NA|TRBV6-2/TRBV6-3|NA
TGTGCCAGCAGTCCCCGGGGGGAGCAGTTCTTC
CASSPRGEQFF
>TRBJ2-5|NA|TRBV20-1|TRBD1
TGCAGTGCTAGTGGTCCTGGGGACAGGGAGGAGACCCAGTACTTC
CSASGPGDREETQYF
>TRBJ1-5|NA|TRBV18|TRBD1
TGTGCCAACTCAGCGACAGGGATGCAACAGCCCCAGCATTTT
CANSATGMQQPQHF
>TRBJ2-5|NA|TRBV7-9|TRBD2
TGTGCCAGCAGCTTAGGGGCTAGCGGGGGTGAAGAGACCCAGTACTTC
CASSLGASGGEETQYF
>TRBJ1-1|NA|TRBV29-1|NA
TGCAGCGGTACCCAGACCCTGATGAACACTGAAGCTTTCTTT
CSGTQTLMNTEAFF
>TRBJ1-5|NA|TRBV5-6|NA
TGTGCCAGCAGCTTGCGTCAGAGCAATCAGCCCCAGCATTTT
CASSLRQSNQPQHF
>TRBJ2-1|NA|TRBV10-1|NA
TGCGCCAGCAGCACCCGGAGGGACAGCTACAATGAGCAGTTCTTC
CASSTRRDSYNEQFF
>TRBJ1-1|NA|TRBV6-5|NA
TGTGCCAGCAGTTACGGCACCCTTGGGGGCACTGAAGCTTTCTTT
CASSYGTLGGTEAFF
>TRBJ2-2|NA|TRBV24-1|TRBD2
TGTGCCACCTCAATGGGACTAGCGGAGTCGGGCACCGGGGAGCTGTTTTTT
CATSMGLAESGTGELFF
>TRBJ1-2|NA|TRBV5-5|NA
TGTGCCAGCAGCTCGGTGGGGTTTGAGGGCTACACCTTC
CASSSVGFEGYTF
>TRBJ2-5|NA|TRBV2|TRBD2
TGTGCCAGCAGTCCCTGGACTAGCGGGGGGGCGGAGACCCAGTACTTC
CASSPWTSGGAETQYF
>TRBJ2-7|NA|TRBV29-1|NA
TGCAGCGTAGGTAGACAAGGACCCTACGAGCAGTACTTC
CSVGRQGPYEQYF
>TRBJ2-5|NA|TRBV28|TRBD2
TGTGCCAGCAGTCTCTCGGGTAGCGGGAGGTTAGAGACCCAGTACTTC
CASSLSGSGRLETQYF
>TRBJ2-7|NA|TRBV4-3|NA
TGCGCCAGCAGCCAAGTCGGGTTTGGACCGACGAGCTCCTACGAGCAGTACTTC
CASSQVGFGPTSSYEQYF
>TRBJ2-7|NA|TRBV28|TRBD1
TGTGCCAGCAGGCCGCCCGGGACAGCCTACGAGCAGTACTTC
CASRPPGTAYEQYF
>TRBJ2-2|NA|TRBV3-1/TRBV3-2|NA
TGTGCCAGCAGCCGAAAGACTACGAACACCGGGGAGCTGTTTTTT
CASSRKTTNTGELFF
>TRBJ1-6|few|TRBV4-3|TRBD1
TGCGCCAGCAGCCAAGACGGACAGGGGGATAATTCACCCCTCCACTTT
CASSQDGQGDNSPLHF
>TRBJ1-3|NA|TRBV10-3|TRBD1
TGTGCCATCACCCCCGGGGGACAGGGTGCGAACACCATATATTTT
CAITPGGQGANTIYF
>TRBJ2-1|NA|TRBV5-4|NA
TGTGCCAGCAGCCGTTCCCCGACCGTAGTGCAGTTCTTC
CASSRSPTVVQFF
>TRBJ2-7|NA|TRBV6-6|NA
TGTGCCAGCAGTTACAACAGTTACGAGCAGTACTTC
CASSYNSYEQYF
>TRBJ2-5|NA|TRBV11-3|NA
TGTGCCAGCAGAGGATCCGGGGAGACCCAGTACTTC
CASRGSGETQYF
>TRBJ2-7|NA|TRBV2|TRBD1
TGTGCCAGGAGGGGGACAGGGGCCTACGAGCAGTACTTC
CARRGTGAYEQYF
>TRBJ1-4|NA|TRBV6-6|NA
TGTGCCAGCACTGATGGAGAAAAACTGTTTTTT
CASTDGEKLFF